This T cell receptor beta chain was recovered during a study of patients and donors after allogeneic stem cell transplantation. This clonotype was detected only a few times. TCRdb re-derived calls from the RT-PCR reads in MiXCR, one entry per CDR3 protein. The repertoire consists of about 960,000 distinct CDR3 sequences, with 15% to 20% occurring once and the leading ten covering around 6%. This receptor was identified in a human donor who was either an allogeneic HSCT recipient or a stem cell or donor lymphocyte infusion donor (not recorded which). It is not recorded whose cells these are; they may come from a transplant donor. Material: blood, either unsorted or a sorted T cell fraction (not recorded which).

The CDR3 reads CASSLVQWELAEYNEQFF. The CDR3 DNA reads as TGTGCCAGCAGCTTAGTTCAATGGGAGCTAGCGGAATACAATGAGCAGTTCTTC. The chain couples TRBV7-8 to TRBJ2-1, with 7 bases fitting TRBD2. This CDR3 has 18 residues. From germline, CDR1 is SGHVS and CDR2 FQNEAQ. Trimming at V came to 1 base and at J to 4 bases, leaving 13 bases not matched to a gene. Complete variable domain (other parts from reference TRBV7-8 and TRBJ2-1): GAGVSQSPRYKVAKRGQDVALRCDPISGHVSLFWYQQALGQGPEFLTYFQNEAQLDKSGLPSDRFFAERPEGSVSTLKIQRTQQEDSAVYLCASSLVQWELAEYNEQFFGPGTRLTVL.